The clone carrying this T cell receptor beta chain has only a few counts. Its antigen is undetermined. Healthy bone marrow donors supplied every sample. This specimen comes from a study of cytomegalovirus exposure and HLA in healthy donors. Study-wide findings and caveats: For most TCR beta V segments, an earlier analysis put the productive rate at about 87% or about 30% of the time. The study designated 150 to 200 TCR beta chains cytomegalovirus-associated.

V was pared by 4 bases and J by 8 bases, with 6 bases between. This CDR3 is built from 11 residues. Germline CDR1 SGDLS, CDR2 YYNGEE. The PCR employed 60 Vbeta primers together with 13 Jbeta primers. Sequenced by immunoSEQ multiplex PCR; TCRdb stores in-frame clones only, minus some. The table has roughly 130,000 clones, roughly four fifths seen once. The sequence came from a woman between 50 and 59 years old in good health and CMV-seropositive. Sequencing was performed on PBMCs. This chain joins TRBV9 and TRBJ1-4; D remains unclear. CDR3 in DNA: TGTGCCAGCAGCTTCCGGGAAAAACTGTTTTTT. Protein sequence: CASSFREKLFF. Drawing the rest from reference TRBV9 and TRBJ1-4, the complete variable domain is DSGVTQTPKHLITATGQRVTLRCSPRSGDLSVYWYQQSLDQGLQFLIQYYNGEERAKGNILERFSAQQFPDLHSELNLSSLELGDSALYFCASSFREKLFFGSGTQLSVL.